The 20 T cell receptor beta chains given below trace back to one sample, sequenced in a study of blood T cells in healthy people across ages. A J-beta primer mix and a sample-barcoded 5' primer were used in a second PCR of roughly 6 to 12 cycles. TCRdb passed the 5' RACE reads through MiXCR, listing each CDR3 protein once. The repertoire holds 550,000 to 750,000 distinct CDR3 sequences, with about 21% as singletons. Sequencing was done on a sample of blood. The receptors derive from a man in his 70s in good health.

This clonotype was detected only a few times. The gene calls are TRBV12-3 or TRBV12-4 and TRBJ2-6; perhaps TRBD1 as D (5 bases). V was shortened by 6 bases and J by 0 bases, with 12 bases between the two germline ends. The length of the CDR3 is 16 residues. CDR3 DNA: TGTGCCAGCAGGACGTCAGGGTTCTCTGGGGCCAACGTCCTGACTTTC. Amino acid sequence: CASRTSGFSGANVLTF.

This chain joins TRBV20-1 and TRBJ2-7; 11 nucleotides line up with TRBD2. The ends lost 6 bases at V and 6 bases at J; junction bases unmatched: 7. The CDR3 spans 13 residues. CDR1 and CDR2 (germline): DFQATT, SNEGSKA (reference sequence). The CDR3 protein is CSASTGTSGEQYF. The CDR3, as DNA: TGCAGTGCCAGCACCGGGACTAGCGGCGAGCAGTACTTC.

This clonotype was found a few times. This chain connects TRBV7-9 to TRBJ2-5; D unclear. The DNA end is more similar to TRBJ2-1, so the J call may be wrong. This CDR3 contains 12 residues. The V gene's germline CDR1 is SEHNR and CDR2 FQNEAQ (reference sequence). The DNA of the CDR3 is TGTGCCAGCAGCCGTACCGTCAATGAGCAGTTCTTC. Its protein is CASSRTVNEQFF.

This clonotype was counted many times. The rearrangement uses TRBV11-3 and TRBJ2-7; perhaps TRBD2 as D (6 bases). V was cut by 6 bases and J by 5 bases, with 17 bases left in between. This CDR3 comprises 14 residues. The V gene's germline CDR1 is SGHNT and CDR2 YENEEA. The CDR3 is CASSPGGIGNEQYF. The CDR3 DNA reads TGTGCCAGCAGTCCTGGGGGGATTGGAAACGAGCAGTACTTC. Variable domain in full (rest from reference TRBV11-3 and TRBJ2-7): EAGVVQSPRYKIIEKKQPVAFWCNPISGHNTLYWYLQNLGQGPELLIRYENEEAVDDSQLPKDRFSAERLKGVDSTLKIQPAELGDSAVYLCASSPGGIGNEQYFGPGTRLTVT.

There are a few counts of this clonotype. The genes are TRBV3-1 and TRBJ2-5; TRBD2 matches at 7 bases. The closer fit of TRBJ2-1 to the DNA end suggests the J call may be wrong. The CDR3 sequence is 15 residues long. Germline V CDR1 and CDR2: LGHDT, YNNKEL (reference sequence). CDR3 sequence: CASRLGEGLSNEQFF. Here the CDR3 DNA reads TGTGCCAGCAGACTAGGGGAGGGCCTCTCCAATGAGCAGTTCTTC.

The genes are TRBV2 and TRBJ1-2; the D is unclear. Germline loops: CDR1 SNHLY, CDR2 FYNNEI. Trimming shortened V by 8 bases and J by 1 base, and 11 bases separated the two germline ends. The CDR3 runs 13 residues. CDR3 loop: CASEHTDNYGYTF. CDR3 in DNA: TGTGCCAGCGAACACACGGATAACTATGGCTACACCTTC.

This clonotype was recorded at least ten times. The V and J genes are TRBV6-5 and TRBJ2-5, with 7 bases matching TRBD1. Germline values: CDR1 MNHEY, CDR2 SVGAGI. Unmatched junction bases numbered 4, after V lost 4 bases and J lost 2 bases. The CDR3 runs 14 residues. The CDR3 protein is CASSFPGQQETQYF. The CDR3 coding sequence is TGTGCCAGCAGTTTCCCGGGACAGCAAGAGACCCAGTACTTC.

This rearrangement joins TRBV20-1 to TRBJ2-1, with 8 bases matching TRBD1. The J call may be faulty, since TRBJ2-7 better matches the DNA end. CDR3 length equals 13 residues. Germline CDR1 is DFQATT and CDR2 is SNEGSKA (reference sequence). CDR3 protein: CSALRDRSYEQYF. DNA of the CDR3: TGCAGTGCTCTCCGGGACAGGTCCTACGAGCAGTACTTC.

This clonotype was observed a handful of times. The rearrangement joins TRBV21-1 to TRBJ2-4; the D call of TRBD1 is as the table states it, not checked on the DNA. TRBV21-1 is a known pseudogene. The CDR3 sequence is 14 residues long. CDR3 sequence reads: CASSPRQGALEEYF. CDR3 bases: TGTGCCAGCAGCCCTCGACAGGGGGCGCTTGAGGAGTACTTC.

This clonotype was counted once. The V gene is TRBV18, the J gene TRBJ1-4, with D possibly being TRBD1 (5 bases). The V end lost 1 base, the J end lost 2 bases, and 17 bases lay between the germline ends. Germline V gene data show CDR1 as KGHSH and CDR2 as LQKENI. This CDR3 is built from 18 residues. CDR3 loop: CASSPHPVGGSTNEKLFF. The CDR3 coding sequence is TGTGCCAGCTCACCACACCCGGTCGGGGGATCGACTAATGAAAAACTGTTTTTT.

This clonotype has a handful of counts. The chain recombines TRBV5-4 with TRBJ1-4; the match to TRBD1 covers 7 bases. V shed 4 bases and J 6 bases; nucleotides not matched to a gene: 6. This CDR3 is 14 amino acids long. Germline V gene sequence: CDR1 SGHNT, CDR2 YYREEE (reference sequence). CDR3 coding DNA: TGTGCCAGCAGCCCGGGACAGAGGGATGAAAAACTGTTTTTT. Translating it yields CASSPGQRDEKLFF.

This clonotype appeared a few times. The chain carries TRBV20-1 and TRBJ1-2; no reliable D call. The CDR3 totals 12 residues. The V and J ends lost 4 bases and 2 bases respectively, with 8 bases between them. Germline CDR1 is DFQATT and CDR2 is SNEGSKA (reference sequence). CDR3 sequence (DNA): TGCAGTGCTAAGGACCTAAACTATGGCTACACCTTC. Translated: CSAKDLNYGYTF.

The gene calls are TRBV19 and TRBJ1-1, with unresolved D. From germline, CDR1 is LNHDA and CDR2 SQIVND (reference sequence). The CDR3 loop spans 15 amino acids. Trimming took 1 base from V and 1 from J, leaving 10 bases between them. DNA for the CDR3: TGTGCCAGTAGTATAGTCCTATGGGGGAACACTGAAGCTTTCTTT. Translating it yields CASSIVLWGNTEAFF.

This clonotype was seen a few times. The genes are TRBV3-1 and TRBJ2-7; 11 bases map to TRBD2. The ends lost 4 bases at V and 3 bases at J; junction bases unmatched: 5. Germline V CDR1 and CDR2: LGHDT, YNNKEL (reference sequence). This CDR3 has 15 amino acids. CDR3: CASSPTGTSGYEQYF. In DNA, the CDR3 is TGTGCCAGCAGCCCAACCGGGACTAGCGGCTACGAGCAGTACTTC.

This clonotype was detected only a few times. The chain links TRBV18 to TRBJ1-3; D may be TRBD1 (5 bases). The V end lost 6 bases, the J end lost 0 bases, and 15 bases lay between the germline ends. The CDR3 is 16 amino acids. Germline loops: CDR1 KGHSH, CDR2 LQKENI. The CDR3 reads CASSVLQVNSGNTIYF. In DNA, the CDR3 is TGTGCCAGCTCCGTCCTACAGGTGAACTCTGGAAACACCATATATTTT. The whole variable domain, filled in from reference TRBV18 and TRBJ1-3, reads NAGVMQNPRHLVRRRGQEARLRCSPMKGHSHVYWYRQLPEEGLKFMVYLQKENIIDESGMPKERFSAEFPKEGPSILRIQQVVRGDSAAYFCASSVLQVNSGNTIYFGEGSWLTVV.

The chain recombines TRBV20-1 with TRBJ2-7; 10 positions agree with TRBD2. The V and J ends lost 0 bases and 4 bases, in that order; junction bases with no gene match: 6. Germline V gives CDR1 DFQATT, CDR2 SNEGSKA (reference sequence). The CDR3 contains 15 residues. The CDR3 spells CSARDHSGRAYEQYF. The CDR3 coding sequence is TGCAGTGCTAGAGATCACAGCGGGAGGGCTTACGAGCAGTACTTC.

The chain combines TRBV12-3 or TRBV12-4 with TRBJ2-4; 10 nucleotides match TRBD1. CDR3 length equals 15 residues. V was pared by 6 bases and J by 4 bases, with 6 bases of the junction left unmatched. CDR3: CASRETGGFKNIQYF. In DNA, the CDR3 is TGTGCCAGCAGAGAGACAGGGGGCTTTAAAAACATTCAGTACTTC.

Regarding this clonotype: As the CDR3 is not closed by the conserved phenylalanine or tryptophan, this likely results from a read error. The limits of the CDR3 on the DNA are not certain, so only TCRdb's listed CDR3 is given. The J gene is TRBJ2-3, the V gene TRBV12-3 or TRBV12-4; TRBD2 is the table's D call, not checked against the DNA. Counting both end residues, the CDR3 totals 15 amino acids. The CDR3 reads CASSLASGRTDAQYS.

The chain joins TRBV25-1 to TRBJ2-4; D is unclear. The CDR3 extends over 14 amino acids. The germline V gene encodes CDR1 MGHDK and CDR2 SYGVNS. The V gene lost 1 base and the J gene lost 0 bases, with 4 bases spanning the gap. The CDR3 DNA follows: TGTGCCAGCAGTGAATCAGGAGCCAAAAACATTCAGTACTTC. Residues: CASSESGAKNIQYF.

The V and J genes are TRBV2 and TRBJ2-1, with 11 bases matching TRBD2. The CDR3 covers 15 residues. After removal of 8 bases from V and 4 bases from J, the junction contained 7 bases not matched to a gene. Germline V lookup: CDR1 SNHLY, CDR2 FYNNEI. CDR3 sequence (DNA): TGTGCCAGCGGGGAGGTAGCGGGAGGGTACAATGAGCAGTTCTTC. Encoded protein: CASGEVAGGYNEQFF.